What follows is one T cell receptor (beta chain) and its context. Its target is not known. Blood CD8+ and CD4+ T cells underwent high-throughput TCR beta sequencing. Negative isolation yielded CD8+ and CD4+ T cells; FACS enriched TEMRA cells. The data are from a study of CD8 T cells in Susac syndrome. Study results and caveats: The study recognized that the number of individuals in its TCR sequencing and HLA analysis was relatively small.

Reverse transcription of about 0.5 to 1 ug RNA used random hexamers. A multiplex approach, immunoSEQ multiplex PCR, amplified TCR beta CDR3 across 54 Vbeta and 13 Jbeta. TCRdb reprocessed the immunoSEQ multiplex PCR reads via MiXCR and lists one record per CDR3 protein. The sample has some 250,000 distinct CDR3 sequences, 96% seen once. Germline V gives CDR1 GTSNPN, CDR2 SVGIG (reference sequence). The CDR3 extends over 13 amino acids. V was pared by 5 bases and J by 6 bases, with 7 bases of the junction left unmatched. V is TRBV30 and J is TRBJ2-7, with 10 bases matching TRBD1. This receptor was obtained from a human donor with Susac syndrome. Specimen: CD4+ T cells from PBMCs. The CDR3 here is CAWARQGAGEQYF. CDR3 in DNA: TGTGCCTGGGCCCGACAGGGGGCAGGCGAGCAGTACTTC.